This is a list of T cell receptor beta chains from one sample in a study of shared clonotypes between healthy human individuals. Clones were read by immunoSEQ multiplex PCR, and TCRdb kept only the in-frame ones, dropping some. The data show more than 2,000,000 clones, 90% to 95% seen once. Sequenced input: naive CD4+ T cells from PBMCs. These receptors all stem from a man aged 18 to 29 in good health. Some clones in this sample may be carry-over from other donors' samples. CDR3s include the opening cysteine and the closing phenylalanine or tryptophan. D genes are given only for firm matches. Not every row has a clone size; where given, it reads once, few, many or a size class.

j_call | clone_size | v_call | d_call | cdr3_length | cdr3_aa | cdr3_nt
TRBJ2-1 | NA | TRBV4-1 | NA | 20 | CASSQDPGTSTSYGYNEQFF | TGCGCCAGCAGCCAAGATCCTGGAACCTCTACGTCCTACGGCTACAATGAGCAGTTCTTC
TRBJ2-3 | NA | TRBV5-1 | TRBD2 | 16 | CASVETSGTPTDTQYF | TGCGCCAGCGTTGAAACTAGCGGGACACCCACAGATACGCAGTATTTT
TRBJ1-1 | NA | TRBV18 | NA | 15 | CASSKTGQTNTEAFF | TGTGCCAGCTCAAAAACGGGACAAACGAACACTGAAGCTTTCTTT
TRBJ2-2 | NA | TRBV7-9 | TRBD1 | 17 | CASSLPQGDLNTGELFF | TGTGCCAGCAGCTTACCTCAGGGGGACCTGAACACCGGGGAGCTGTTTTTT
TRBJ1-5 | NA | TRBV2 | NA | 13 | CASMLGPDQPQHF | TGTGCCAGCATGTTGGGCCCAGATCAGCCCCAGCATTTT
TRBJ1-4 | NA | TRBV19 | TRBD1 | 13 | CASASRGSEKLFF | TGTGCCAGTGCTAGCAGGGGGAGCGAAAAACTGTTTTTT
TRBJ1-1 | once | TRBV5-1 | TRBD1 | 15 | CASSLADREDTEAFF | TGCGCCAGCAGCTTGGCCGACAGGGAGGACACTGAAGCTTTCTTT
TRBJ1-3 | NA | TRBV5-6 | NA | 17 | CASSSGGGWGLGNTIYF | TGTGCCAGCAGCAGCGGAGGGGGTTGGGGACTTGGAAACACCATATATTTT
TRBJ2-2 | NA | TRBV5-1 | NA | 14 | CASSSQSGAGELFF | TGCGCCAGCAGCTCGCAATCGGGGGCCGGGGAGCTGTTTTTT
TRBJ1-2 | NA | TRBV28 | NA | 18 | CASSSGATHTHPNYGYTF | TGTGCCAGCAGTTCAGGGGCGACACACACCCACCCTAACTATGGCTACACCTTC
TRBJ2-5 | NA | TRBV7-8 | TRBD2 | 15 | CASSQSLAGVETQYF | TGTGCCAGCAGCCAGTCTCTAGCGGGAGTGGAGACCCAGTACTTC
TRBJ2-7 | NA | TRBV21-1 | NA | 11 | CASSKEGRQYF | TGTGCCAGCAGCAAAGAGGGTCGGCAGTACTTC
TRBJ1-1 | few | TRBV5-1 | NA | 14 | CASSLGSVNTEAFF | TGCGCCAGCAGCTTGGGGTCAGTGAACACTGAAGCTTTCTTT
TRBJ1-6 | NA | TRBV6-5 | TRBD1 | 14 | CASSPTGVDSPLHF | TGTGCCAGCAGTCCGACAGGGGTGGACTCACCCCTCCACTTT
TRBJ2-7 | NA | TRBV5-4 | TRBD2 | 15 | CASSSASGDSYEQYF | TGTGCCAGCAGCTCGGCTAGCGGGGATTCCTACGAGCAGTACTTC
TRBJ2-7 | NA | TRBV5-1 | NA | 14 | CASSLVTRSHEQYF | TGCGCCAGCAGCTTGGTAACCCGCTCCCACGAGCAGTACTTC
TRBJ2-7 | NA | TRBV18 | NA | 14 | CASSIGGAPYEQYF | TGTGCCAGCTCAATAGGGGGTGCCCCCTACGAGCAGTACTTC
TRBJ2-1 | NA | TRBV2 | TRBD1 | 11 | CASSEFAGGFF | TGTGCCAGCAGTGAATTTGCAGGGGGATTCTTC
TRBJ1-3 | NA | TRBV28 | NA | 16 | CASSSRGFSSGNTIYF | TGTGCCAGCAGCTCCCGGGGGTTCAGCTCTGGAAACACCATATATTTT
TRBJ2-6 | NA | TRBV11-2 | NA | 16 | CASSSPRGSGANVLTF | TGTGCCAGCAGCTCCCCTCGGGGCTCTGGGGCCAACGTCCTGACTTTC
TRBJ1-2 | NA | TRBV5-1 | TRBD1 | 15 | CASREQGAPNYGYTF | TGCGCCAGCAGAGAGCAGGGGGCGCCTAACTATGGCTACACCTTC
TRBJ2-7 | NA | TRBV9 | TRBD2 | 15 | CASSAGTSGLYEQYF | TGTGCCAGCAGCGCCGGGACTAGCGGGCTTTACGAGCAGTACTTC
TRBJ2-1 | NA | TRBV4-2 | NA | 15 | CASSLGTYSYNEQFF | TGTGCCAGCAGCCTAGGGACATATTCCTACAATGAGCAGTTCTTC
TRBJ2-5 | NA | TRBV7-3 | NA | 14 | CASSFQGTSKAQYF | TGTGCCAGCAGCTTCCAGGGGACGAGTAAGGCCCAGTACTTC
TRBJ2-3 | NA | TRBV28 | TRBD2 | 22 | CASRPTSGSSRVAFPHGYTQYF | TGTGCCAGCAGACCCACTAGCGGGAGTTCGAGGGTGGCCTTTCCCCATGGGTATACGCAGTATTTT
TRBJ2-7 | NA | TRBV5-1 | TRBD1 | 15 | CASSHGTGIHYEQYF | TGCGCCAGCAGCCACGGGACAGGGATACACTACGAGCAGTACTTC
TRBJ2-3 | NA | TRBV7-3 | TRBD2 | 13 | CASSPRGEGLRSF | TGTGCCAGCAGCCCCCGGGGGGAGGGACTTCGCTCCTTT
TRBJ2-6 | NA | TRBV4-2 | TRBD1 | 18 | CASSLPGQGASGANVLTF | TGTGCCAGCAGTCTACCGGGACAGGGGGCGTCCGGGGCCAACGTCCTGACTTTC
TRBJ1-4 | NA | TRBV5-1 | NA | 14 | CASSFRGTNEKLFF | TGCGCCAGCAGCTTCAGGGGTACTAATGAAAAACTGTTTTTT
TRBJ2-7 | NA | TRBV28 | TRBD1 | 15 | CASSHRQGAFYEQYF | TGTGCCAGCAGTCACCGACAGGGGGCCTTTTACGAGCAGTACTTC
TRBJ2-5 | NA | TRBV5-6 | NA | 13 | CASSFWTARTQYF | TGTGCCAGCAGCTTTTGGACAGCACGGACCCAGTACTTC
TRBJ2-2 | NA | TRBV11-3 | NA | 15 | CASSSKWGNTGELFF | TGTGCCAGCAGCTCCAAGTGGGGGAACACCGGGGAGCTGTTTTTT
TRBJ1-2 | NA | TRBV19 | TRBD1 | 14 | CASSAYRGFSGYTF | TGTGCCAGTAGTGCATACAGGGGGTTTTCTGGCTACACCTTC
TRBJ1-5 | NA | TRBV19 | TRBD1 | 15 | CASSRVGTEDQPQHF | TGTGCCAGTAGCAGGGTTGGGACAGAAGATCAGCCCCAGCATTTT
TRBJ2-7 | NA | TRBV20-1 | NA | 11 | CSARVWDEQYF | TGCAGTGCTAGAGTTTGGGACGAGCAGTACTTC
TRBJ2-5 | NA | TRBV7-3 | NA | 15 | CASSLTRTSQETQYF | TGTGCCAGCAGCTTAACTCGGACCTCTCAAGAGACCCAGTACTTC
TRBJ1-1 | NA | TRBV5-4 | NA | 15 | CASSLDQGWGTEAFF | TGTGCCAGCAGCTTGGATCAGGGGTGGGGCACTGAAGCTTTCTTT
TRBJ2-1 | NA | TRBV5-1 | NA | 15 | CASSPGVGAFWEQFF | TGCGCCAGCAGCCCCGGGGTGGGGGCGTTTTGGGAGCAGTTCTTC
TRBJ2-2 | NA | TRBV19 | TRBD2 | 18 | CASSIIRWRELNTGELFF | TGTGCCAGTAGTATAATCCGATGGCGGGAGCTAAACACCGGGGAGCTGTTTTTT
TRBJ2-7 | NA | TRBV29-1 | NA | 12 | CSGQFHSYEQYF | TGCAGTGGACAGTTCCACTCCTACGAGCAGTACTTC
TRBJ1-2 | NA | TRBV29-1 | TRBD1 | 14 | CSVEGRDRVYGYTF | TGCAGCGTTGAGGGTCGGGACAGGGTTTATGGCTACACCTTC
TRBJ2-7 | NA | TRBV28 | NA | 14 | CASRHRGGPYEQYF | TGTGCCAGCAGGCACAGGGGGGGGCCCTACGAGCAGTACTTC
TRBJ1-2 | NA | TRBV2 | NA | 15 | CASSEEQLSNYGYTF | TGTGCCAGCAGTGAAGAACAGCTTTCTAACTATGGCTACACCTTC
TRBJ2-2 | NA | TRBV7-3 | NA | 14 | CASSGRRGTGELFF | TGTGCCAGCAGCGGCCGGAGGGGCACCGGGGAGCTGTTTTTT
TRBJ2-7 | NA | TRBV7-8 | TRBD1 | 14 | CASSFGTGMYEQYF | TGTGCCAGCAGCTTCGGGACAGGGATGTACGAGCAGTACTTC
TRBJ1-2 | NA | TRBV18 | NA | 13 | CASSPEQNYGYTF | TGTGCCAGCTCACCAGAACAGAACTATGGCTACACCTTC
TRBJ2-5 | NA | TRBV18 | NA | 16 | CASSISVLALEETQYF | TGTGCCAGCTCCATTTCGGTCCTAGCGTTGGAAGAGACCCAGTACTTC
TRBJ2-3 | NA | TRBV28 | NA | 17 | CASNGALLIDSTDTQYF | TGTGCCAGCAATGGGGCCTTGCTCATCGATAGCACAGATACGCAGTATTTT
TRBJ2-7 | NA | TRBV6-1 | NA | 12 | CATLDGGYEQYF | TGTGCCACCCTCGACGGGGGCTACGAGCAGTACTTC
TRBJ2-1 | NA | TRBV5-4 | TRBD2 | 14 | CASSLSAGDNEQFF | TGTGCCAGCAGCTTGTCAGCGGGAGACAATGAGCAGTTCTTC
TRBJ1-5 | NA | TRBV27 | NA | 16 | CASSPEGQYSNQPQHF | TGTGCCAGCAGCCCGGAAGGACAGTATAGCAATCAGCCCCAGCATTTT
TRBJ2-1 | NA | TRBV5-1 | NA | 15 | CASSLIAGTPSGQFF | TGCGCCAGCAGCTTGATCGCGGGAACCCCCTCCGGCCAGTTCTTC
TRBJ1-1 | NA | TRBV28 | TRBD1 | 14 | CASSSAGTGDRWGF | TGTGCCAGCAGTTCAGCCGGGACAGGGGATCGGTGGGGGTTT
TRBJ2-7 | NA | TRBV28 | NA | 14 | CASSLPTGTYEQYF | TGTGCCAGCAGTTTACCGACAGGAACCTACGAGCAGTACTTC